This T cell receptor (beta chain) appears in the sequencing data of a study of shared clonotypes between healthy human individuals (dated by TCRdb to about 2020). About the full investigation: A few men and a couple of women, aged 18 to 49 years, made up the cohort. Each donor's leukapheresis produced roughly between roughly 0.85 and 10 billion PBMCs. For each donor, CD4 naive and CD4 memory were each given three plates, CD8 naive was given two plates, and CD8 memory was given one plate. Libraries were prepared and TCR repertoires were sequenced by different laboratories using diverse techniques, in order to increase sequencing depth and limit assay-specific biases. Blood TCR repertoires of five healthy adults were deeply sequenced to estimate repertoire size and the extent of clonotype sharing between individuals.

The donors were healthy, HIV-negative adults who had no recently reported acute infections or vaccinations. All donors were Caucasian adults living in Nashville, Tennessee, USA. CD4+ T cells were enriched through magnetic negative selection, after which naive cells were positively selected on CD45RA and the remaining negative fraction served as the memory subset. Blood was obtained by leukapheresis, after which PBMCs were separated by Ficoll-Histopaque density gradient centrifugation and cryopreserved in liquid nitrogen vapor phase. Analytical flow cytometry was used to check the purity and quantity of each magnetically sorted T cell population. From each sorted fraction, genomic DNA was isolated and quantified by UV absorbance on a Nanodrop 2000c. Including cysteine and phenylalanine, the CDR3 has 15 amino acids. Solely the CDR3 DNA is kept, with 45 bases framed from the first base. The germline V gene (reference sequence) yields SEHNR for CDR1 and FQNEAQ for CDR2. V has 0 bases trimmed and J has 3 bases trimmed; junction bases matching no gene number 3.

Remarks on this clone: The clone's antigen remains unknown. Base qualities are not recorded, but no much larger clone differs from it by a single base.

What the work shows at the level of the full study, not this receptor alone: Sampling was restricted to blood, and TCR repertoires in tissue are likely to differ from TCR repertoires in blood. Pairwise subsampling indicated that sequencing depth was expected to affect the degree of clonotype sharing among donors. Estimated clonotype richness was generally larger for naive than for memory subsets. Sharing across several donors was observed for about 5% of naive CD4, less than 4% of naive CD8, 2% to 2.5% of memory CD4, and 0.4% of memory CD8 clonotypes. Even with the large sequencing depth, rarefaction of the sorted-subset datasets indicated that sequencing was incomplete. Higher generation probabilities were observed for clonotypes shared by all four sorted-subset donors than for non-shared clonotypes. Because the study included a small number of donors, the genetic and exposure-history diversity represented was limited.

Using the deep immunoSEQ assay, multiplex PCR amplified TCR CDR3 regions from genomic DNA. Extracted genomic DNA from each cell subset was spread evenly across all wells of several immunoSEQ 96-well plates, with each plate serving as a replicate. For sorted subsets, about 200 ng genomic DNA, equal to 30,000 or so T cell genomes, was loaded into each replicate PCR. The purified libraries were quantified using a Qubit 3.0 fluorometer, sized with a Bioanalyzer 2100, and then quantified again using the KAPA Library Quantification kit. Every immunoSEQ 96-well plate was sequenced on a separate single-read 150-cycle Illumina NextSeq 550 flow cell. The source study handled its data this way. Because only junctional sequences without quality scores were contained in the immunoSEQ output, filtering matching that applied to full-length reads could not be performed. Sequences were annotated with PyIR, a Python wrapper for IgBLAST v1.9, and V/J genes and CDR3 were assigned using IMGT germline references. Reads were removed for weak V/J assignments (E-value above 1e-6), missing CDR3, stop codons, out-of-frame junctions, or ambiguous translated residues. A V3J clonotype was defined by an identical inferred V gene, J gene, and CDR3 amino acid sequence. To compute the percentage overlap between repertoires, the number of shared unique clonotypes was divided by the size of the smaller repertoire. Three approaches were used to assess repertoire richness: RTK rarefaction, the Chao1 estimator, and Recon v2.1 estimates of unobserved clonotypes. OLGA was used to compute generation probabilities for all TCRbeta clonotypes that the gDNA method yielded from a few donors. As stored in TCRdb, this immuneACCESS dataset retains in-frame rearrangements with V and J assigned. A fraction of the clones does not appear; measured against another copy, unresolved V genes explain less than half of the discrepancy, and the remainder lacks a known reason. V and J calls and clone size come straight from that table; D and trimming were deduced from the DNA. Present in this sample are about 2.4 million clones, about 92% of which were seen just once. Around 0.14% of the sample rests with the top ten.

The sequence links TRBV7-9 to TRBJ2-3, and TRBD2 aligns with 7 junction nucleotides. The sequence was collected from a man aged 18 to 35 in good health. Sequenced sample: naive CD4+ T cells sorted from blood. Per the publication, the cell subset or site label means: CD45RA+ positively selected. The CDR3 here reads CASSLAGSGTDTQYF. The bases read TGTGCCAGCAGCTTAGCGGGTAGCGGGACAGATACGCAGTATTTT.